The clone carrying this TCR beta chain showed up many times. Its target is not known. This sample was taken from a study of neurological immune-mediated disorders. Whole-study results and caveats: The highest TCR clonal expansion occurred in HTLV-1-associated myelopathy; multiple sclerosis fell below healthy controls. Because no CDR3 amino acid sequences were shared across subjects by expanded clones, private repertoires were suggested in all groups.

5'RACE employing 10-nucleotide random UMIs yielded the cDNA. MiXCR, run by TCRdb on the 5' RACE reads, gives a single entry per CDR3 protein. The sample lists 55,000 to 75,000 distinct CDR3 sequences, 12% to 15% occurring once. The germline V gene encodes CDR1 ENHRY and CDR2 SYGVKD. CDR3 length equals 14 residues. V was clipped by 6 bases and J by 6 bases; unmatched bases: 8. Stated time point: longitudinal time-point 1 (baseline). The chain has TRBV10-3 and TRBJ2-3; TRBD2 matches 8 bases. The sequencing sample was made of PBMCs. This TCR was sampled from a female donor with HTLV-1-associated myelopathy (HAM/TSP). The CDR3 protein is CAIRAGARRDTQYF. CDR3 coding DNA: TGTGCCATCAGAGCGGGGGCAAGGAGGGATACGCAGTATTTT.